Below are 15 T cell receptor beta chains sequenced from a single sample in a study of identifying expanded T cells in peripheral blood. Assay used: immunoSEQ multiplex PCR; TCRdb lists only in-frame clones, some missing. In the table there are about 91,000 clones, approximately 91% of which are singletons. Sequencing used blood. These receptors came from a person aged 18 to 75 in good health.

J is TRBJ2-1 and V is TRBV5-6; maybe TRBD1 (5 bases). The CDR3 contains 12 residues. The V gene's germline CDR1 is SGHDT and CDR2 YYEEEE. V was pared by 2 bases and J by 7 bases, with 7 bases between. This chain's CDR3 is CASSLSGNEQFF. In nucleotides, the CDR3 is TGTGCCAGCAGCTTATCAGGGAATGAGCAGTTCTTC.

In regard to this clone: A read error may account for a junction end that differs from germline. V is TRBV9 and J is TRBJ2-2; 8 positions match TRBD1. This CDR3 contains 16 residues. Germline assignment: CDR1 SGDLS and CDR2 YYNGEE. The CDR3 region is CAIDPGQDRDHRGAVF. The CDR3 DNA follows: TGTGCCATCGATCCCGGCCAGGACAGGGACCACCGGGGAGCTGTTTTT.

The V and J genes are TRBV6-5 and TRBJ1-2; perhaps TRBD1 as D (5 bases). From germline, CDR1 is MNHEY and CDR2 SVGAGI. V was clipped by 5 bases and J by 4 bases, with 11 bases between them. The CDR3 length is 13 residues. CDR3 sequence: CASSGGHRYGYTF. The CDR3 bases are TGTGCCAGCAGTGGGGGTCATCGCTATGGCTACACCTTC.

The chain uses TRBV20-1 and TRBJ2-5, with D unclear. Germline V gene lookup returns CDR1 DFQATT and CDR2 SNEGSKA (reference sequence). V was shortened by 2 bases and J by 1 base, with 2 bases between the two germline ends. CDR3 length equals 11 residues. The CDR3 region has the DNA TGCAGTGCTAGAACCCAAGAGACCCAGTACTTC. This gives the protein CSARTQETQYF.

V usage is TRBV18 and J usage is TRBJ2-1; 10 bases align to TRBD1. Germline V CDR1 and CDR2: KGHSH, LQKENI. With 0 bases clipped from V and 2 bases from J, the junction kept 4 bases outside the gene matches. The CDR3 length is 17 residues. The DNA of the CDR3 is TGTGCCAGCTCACCACCGTTAGGACAGGGGGCCTACAATGAGCAGTTCTTC. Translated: CASSPPLGQGAYNEQFF.

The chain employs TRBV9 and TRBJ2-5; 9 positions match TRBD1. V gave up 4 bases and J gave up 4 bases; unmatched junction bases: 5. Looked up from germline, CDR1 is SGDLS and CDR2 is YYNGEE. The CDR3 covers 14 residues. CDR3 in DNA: TGTGCCAGCAGCATAACAGGGGGCTCAGAGACCCAGTACTTC. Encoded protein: CASSITGGSETQYF.

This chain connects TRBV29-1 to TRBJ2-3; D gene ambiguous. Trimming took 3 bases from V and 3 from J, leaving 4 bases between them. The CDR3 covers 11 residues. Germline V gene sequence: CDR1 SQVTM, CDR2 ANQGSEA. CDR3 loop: CSVEATDTQYF. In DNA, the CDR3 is TGCAGCGTTGAGGCGACAGATACGCAGTATTTT.

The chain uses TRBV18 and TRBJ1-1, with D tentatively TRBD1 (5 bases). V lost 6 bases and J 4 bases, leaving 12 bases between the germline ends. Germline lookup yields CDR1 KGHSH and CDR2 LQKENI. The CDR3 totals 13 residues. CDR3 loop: CASSIRGSTEAFF. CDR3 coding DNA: TGTGCCAGCTCGATCCGGGGCTCCACTGAAGCTTTCTTT.

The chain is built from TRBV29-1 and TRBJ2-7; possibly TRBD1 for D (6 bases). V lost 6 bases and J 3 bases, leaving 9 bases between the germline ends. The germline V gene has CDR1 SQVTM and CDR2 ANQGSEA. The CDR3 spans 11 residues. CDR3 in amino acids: CSVRDNYEQYF. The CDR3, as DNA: TGCAGCGTGAGGGACAACTACGAGCAGTACTTC.

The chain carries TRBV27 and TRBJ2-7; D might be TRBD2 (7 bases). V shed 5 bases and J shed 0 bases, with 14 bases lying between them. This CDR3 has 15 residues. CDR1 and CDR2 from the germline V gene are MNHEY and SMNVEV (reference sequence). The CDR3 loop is CASSEGGDGSYEQYF. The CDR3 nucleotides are TGTGCCAGCAGTGAAGGGGGGGACGGCTCCTACGAGCAGTACTTC.

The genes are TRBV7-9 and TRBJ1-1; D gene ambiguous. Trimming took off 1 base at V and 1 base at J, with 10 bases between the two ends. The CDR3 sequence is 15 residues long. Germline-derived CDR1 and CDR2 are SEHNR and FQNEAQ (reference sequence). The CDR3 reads CASSLVESGNTEAFF. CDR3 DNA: TGTGCCAGCAGCTTAGTTGAGTCAGGGAACACTGAAGCTTTCTTT.

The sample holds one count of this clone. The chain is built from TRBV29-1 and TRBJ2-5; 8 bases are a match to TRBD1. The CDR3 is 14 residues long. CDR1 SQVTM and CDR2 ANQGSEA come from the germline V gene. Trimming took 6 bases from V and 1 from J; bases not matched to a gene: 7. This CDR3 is CSVTTGGPQETQYF. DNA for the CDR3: TGCAGCGTGACTACAGGGGGACCCCAAGAGACCCAGTACTTC. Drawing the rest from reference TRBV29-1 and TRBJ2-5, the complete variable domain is SAVISQKPSRDICQRGTSLTIQCQVDSQVTMMFWYRQQPGQSLTLIATANQGSEATYESGFVIDKFPISRPNLTFSTLTVSNMSPEDSSIYLCSVTTGGPQETQYFGPGTRLLVL.

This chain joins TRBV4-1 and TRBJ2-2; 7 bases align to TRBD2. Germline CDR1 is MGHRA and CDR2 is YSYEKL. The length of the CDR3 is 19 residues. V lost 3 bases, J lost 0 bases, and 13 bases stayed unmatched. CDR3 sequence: CASSQSKGELAANTGELFF. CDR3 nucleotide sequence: TGCGCCAGCAGCCAGTCCAAAGGGGAGCTAGCGGCGAACACCGGGGAGCTGTTTTTT.

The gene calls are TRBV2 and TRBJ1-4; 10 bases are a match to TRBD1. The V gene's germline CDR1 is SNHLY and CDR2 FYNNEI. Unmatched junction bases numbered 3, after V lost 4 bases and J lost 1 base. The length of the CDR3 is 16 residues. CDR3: CASSADRGLTNEKLFF. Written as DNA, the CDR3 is TGTGCCAGCAGTGCCGACAGGGGGCTAACTAATGAAAAACTGTTTTTT.

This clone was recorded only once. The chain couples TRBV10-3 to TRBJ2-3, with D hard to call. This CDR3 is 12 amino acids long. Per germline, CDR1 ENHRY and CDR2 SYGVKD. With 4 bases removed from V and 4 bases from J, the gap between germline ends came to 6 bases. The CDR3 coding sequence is TGTGCCATCAGTGGTGAGTCAGATACGCAGTATTTT. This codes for CAISGESDTQYF.